This entry lists 24 T cell receptor beta chains sequenced from one sample in a study of monozygotic twins with inflammatory bowel disease. After re-calling the 5' RACE reads, TCRdb lists one entry per CDR3 protein, DNA absent. The specimen's table records 300,000 to 350,000 distinct CDR3 sequences. Sequenced: blood. The receptors shown here come from a human donor with ulcerative colitis or Crohn's disease, or a healthy co-twin of an affected twin (not recorded which).

This rearrangement joins TRBV5-1 to TRBJ2-1; without DNA, the TCRdb call of TRBD2 cannot be checked. CDR1 SGHRS and CDR2 YFSETQ come from the germline V gene. This CDR3 has 16 residues. The CDR3 here is CASSFPAGGEYNEQFF.

This CDR3 reads CASSLYWQGNTGELFF. V is TRBV5-1 and J is TRBJ2-2; as DNA is missing, the TRBD1 call by TCRdb cannot be tested. Germline CDR1 and CDR2: SGHRS and YFSETQ. This CDR3 region has 16 residues.

The chain carries TRBV7-3 and TRBJ2-1. The germline V gene has CDR1 SGHTA and CDR2 FQGTGA. The CDR3 extends over 16 amino acids. The CDR3 region is CASSLMAGVPYNEQFF.

The rearrangement links TRBV9 to TRBJ2-1; TCRdb returns TRBD1, unconfirmable since there is no DNA. The CDR3 length is 17 residues. Germline CDR1 is SGDLS and CDR2 is YYNGEE. CDR3 residues: CASSPQAAGPLGNEQFF.

This chain's CDR3 is CASSFGVAGGEETQYF. The chain couples TRBV12-3 or TRBV12-4 to TRBJ2-5; TCRdb outputs TRBD1, but without DNA this stays unchecked. The CDR3 length is 16 residues.

The chain recombines TRBV5-1 with TRBJ2-1; TCRdb returns TRBD2, unconfirmable since there is no DNA. The CDR3 length is 16 residues. CDR1 is SGHRS, CDR2 YFSETQ, per germline. Here the CDR3 reads CASSLAVGGASDEQFF.

The rearrangement joins TRBV2 to TRBJ1-4; there is no DNA to check the TCRdb D call of TRBD1. The CDR3 is made up of 14 amino acids. Germline V CDR1 and CDR2: SNHLY, FYNNEI. Here the CDR3 reads CASSEDRAAEKLFF.

This chain uses TRBV10-3 with TRBJ2-1; TCRdb outputs TRBD2, but without DNA this stays unchecked. CDR1 is ENHRY, CDR2 SYGVKD, per germline. There are 14 residues in the CDR3. CDR3 loop: CASGGGGRNNKQFF.

The V and J genes are TRBV5-1 and TRBJ1-1; without DNA, the TCRdb call of TRBD1 cannot be checked. This CDR3 contains 15 residues. Germline-derived CDR1 and CDR2 are SGHRS and YFSETQ. CDR3 sequence: CASSLGTGMNTEAFF.

J is TRBJ2-3 and V is TRBV24-1; lacking DNA, the TRBD1 call made by TCRdb goes unchecked. Germline values: CDR1 KGHDR, CDR2 SFDVKD. The CDR3 length is 16 residues. CDR3 loop: CATSEPGTGSLDTQYF.

The chain has TRBV20-1 and TRBJ1-6; absent DNA, TCRdb's TRBD1 call cannot be checked. CDR1 and CDR2 from the germline V gene are DFQATT and SNEGSKA (reference sequence). This CDR3 is 12 amino acids long. Here the CDR3 reads CSARTGNSPLHF.

The rearrangement links TRBV19 to TRBJ2-1; lacking DNA, the TRBD1 call made by TCRdb goes unchecked. Germline V gene lookup returns CDR1 LNHDA and CDR2 SQIVND (reference sequence). There are 15 residues in the CDR3. The CDR3 region is CASSIEGQGVSKQFF. The full variable domain, its missing parts supplied by reference TRBV19 and TRBJ2-1, is DGGITQSPKYLFRKEGQNVTLSCEQNLNHDAMYWYRQDPGQGLRLIYYSQIVNDFQKGDIAEGYSVSREKKESFPLTVTSAQKNPTAFYLCASSIEGQGVSKQFFGPGTRLTVL.

This sequence joins TRBV6-2 or TRBV6-3 and TRBJ1-1. The CDR3 is 15 residues long. The germline V gene has CDR1 MNHEY and CDR2 SVGEGT. CDR3 loop: CASSSWVDANTEAFF.

V gene TRBV7-6 combines with J gene TRBJ2-1. CDR1 is SGHVS and CDR2 is FNYEAQ in the germline V gene. This CDR3 is built from 15 residues. This CDR3 is CASSFAESSYNEQFF.

The J gene is TRBJ2-7, the V gene TRBV6-1; TCRdb indicates TRBD2, and absent DNA this call remains unverified. The CDR3 sequence is 15 residues long. Germline assignment: CDR1 MNHNS and CDR2 SASEGT. The CDR3 reads CASSDPGLAVYEQYF.

The rearrangement links TRBV20-1 to TRBJ2-5; TCRdb lists TRBD1, though no DNA is available to test this call. CDR1 DFQATT and CDR2 SNEGSKA come from the germline V gene (reference sequence). The CDR3 covers 13 residues. CDR3 region: CSATAQEKETQYF.

CDR3: CASSLAEGRTRTGELFF. The chain recombines TRBV5-4 with TRBJ2-2. In germline, CDR1 is SGHNT, CDR2 YYREEE (reference sequence). The CDR3 is 17 residues long.

The chain has TRBV5-1 and TRBJ1-5; TCRdb's D call of TRBD1 is untestable without DNA. The CDR3 spans 14 residues. Germline CDR1 SGHRS, CDR2 YFSETQ. CDR3 sequence reads: CASSLDTGDQPQHF.

The rearrangement links TRBV28 to TRBJ1-2; absent DNA, TCRdb's TRBD1 call cannot be checked. The CDR3 consists of 14 residues. Germline loops: CDR1 MDHEN, CDR2 SYDVKM. CDR3 in amino acids: CASSLGQTPYGYTF.

This rearrangement joins TRBV11-2 to TRBJ1-1. CDR3 length: 13 amino acids. CDR1 is SGHAT and CDR2 is FQNNGV in the germline V gene. Here the CDR3 reads CASSLPQGLYAFF. Drawing the rest from reference TRBV11-2 and TRBJ1-1, the complete variable domain is EAGVAQSPRYKIIEKRQSVAFWCNPISGHATLYWYQQILGQGPKLLIQFQNNGVVDDSQLPKDRFSAERLKGVDSTLKIQPAKLEDSAVYLCASSLPQGLYAFFGQGTRLTVV.

The rearrangement links TRBV4-3 to TRBJ2-1. This CDR3 is built from 15 residues. From germline, CDR1 is LGHNA and CDR2 YSLEER. CDR3 in amino acids: CASSPDTSSYNEQFF.

The gene calls are TRBV5-1 and TRBJ1-1; absent DNA, TCRdb's TRBD1 call cannot be checked. The CDR3 loop spans 15 amino acids. Germline V CDR1 and CDR2: SGHRS, YFSETQ. The CDR3 here is CASTLLGQSNTEAFF.

The V call is TRBV20-1, the J call TRBJ2-7; TCRdb gives TRBD2 as the D gene, but with no DNA this cannot be confirmed. CDR3 length equals 18 residues. The V gene's germline CDR1 is DFQATT and CDR2 SNEGSKA (reference sequence). The CDR3 loop reads CSARERGGASPLSYEQYF.

This chain links TRBV12-3 or TRBV12-4 with TRBJ2-3; the TCRdb call, TRBD1, lacks DNA for checking. This CDR3 has 16 residues. This CDR3 reads CASSIHRDRNTDTQYF.